Included here is one T cell receptor beta chain sequence, with context. The target antigen is unknown. This sample is part of a study of T cell responses to AZD1222 COVID-19 vaccine. The study, taken as a whole, reports: Targeting of unmutated variant regions was reportedly seen in nearly half of spike-specific TCRs. Spike-wide vaccine-associated CD4 TCRs dominated at 160-218 and 743-854.

Repertoires were generated with immunoSEQ multiplex PCR, while TCRdb's copy carries only in-frame clones and drops some. The data hold under 150,000 clones, with 85% to 95% observed a single time. CDR1 is SEHNR and CDR2 is FQNEAQ in the germline V gene (reference sequence). Trimming shortened V by 5 bases and J by 10 bases, and 19 bases separated the two germline ends. The CDR3 runs 14 residues. The sequence was collected from an adult who received the AZD1222 COVID-19 vaccine. The source was peripheral blood, collected 28 days after the second AZD1222 dose. J is TRBJ2-3 and V is TRBV7-9; the D is unclear. In DNA form, the CDR3 reads TGTGCCAGCAGCCCGGTGGGCCAGCGTCAGGCGCAGTATTTT. Amino acids: CASSPVGQRQAQYF.